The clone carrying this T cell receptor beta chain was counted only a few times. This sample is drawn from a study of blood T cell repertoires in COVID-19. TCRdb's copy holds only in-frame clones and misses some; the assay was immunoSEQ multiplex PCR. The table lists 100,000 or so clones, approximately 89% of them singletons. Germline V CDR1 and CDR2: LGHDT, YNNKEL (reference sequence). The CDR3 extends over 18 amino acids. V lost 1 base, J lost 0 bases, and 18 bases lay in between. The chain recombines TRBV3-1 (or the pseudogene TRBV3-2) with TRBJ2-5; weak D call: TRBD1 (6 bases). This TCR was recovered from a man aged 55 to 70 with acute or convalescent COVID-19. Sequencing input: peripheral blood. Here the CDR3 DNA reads TGTGCCAGCAGCCAAGGGTCAGGACAGATAACATACCAAGAGACCCAGTACTTC. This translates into CASSQGSGQITYQETQYF.